This TCR beta chain was sequenced during a study of shared clonotypes between healthy human individuals. The donors were adults (healthy and HIV-negative) with no recent acute infections or vaccinations. CD45RA+ naive and CD45RA-negative memory subsets were separated from CD4+ cells. As regards this clone: Its antigen is undetermined.

Findings of the study overall: Sampling used blood alone; tissue repertoires probably differ.

Assay: immunoSEQ multiplex PCR; the TCRdb copy retains only in-frame clones and omits some. The table has about 1.5 million clones, about 98% seen once; the top ten hold roughly 0.42%. This clonotype originated in a man aged 30 to 39 in good health. The sequenced material came from naive CD4+ T cells sorted from blood. The subset was: CD45RA+ positively selected.

The CDR3 region has the DNA TGTGCCAGCAGCCCGGGACTAGCGGGAGTGTCATACAATGAGCAGTTCTTC. This sequence encodes CASSPGLAGVSYNEQFF. This chain connects TRBV9 to TRBJ2-1, with 14 bases lining up with TRBD2. This CDR3 contains 17 residues. Germline CDR1 SGDLS, CDR2 YYNGEE. The junction had 7 bases not matched to a gene; V was cut back by 4 bases and J by 4 bases.